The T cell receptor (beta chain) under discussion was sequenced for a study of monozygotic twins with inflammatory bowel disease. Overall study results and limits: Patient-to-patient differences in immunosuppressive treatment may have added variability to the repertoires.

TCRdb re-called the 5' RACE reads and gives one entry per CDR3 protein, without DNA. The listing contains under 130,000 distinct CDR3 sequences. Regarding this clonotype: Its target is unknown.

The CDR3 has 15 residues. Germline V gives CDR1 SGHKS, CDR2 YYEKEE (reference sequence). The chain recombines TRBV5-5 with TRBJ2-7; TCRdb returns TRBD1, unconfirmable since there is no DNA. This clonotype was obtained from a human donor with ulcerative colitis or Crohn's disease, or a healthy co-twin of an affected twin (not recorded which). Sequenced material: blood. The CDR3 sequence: CASRASPGQGYEQYF.